The next 8 T cell receptor beta chains were all read from a single sample in a study of cytomegalovirus exposure and HLA in healthy donors. Primers: 60 Vbeta forward and 13 Jbeta reverse. The data were produced by immunoSEQ multiplex PCR, yet TCRdb's version contains in-frame clones alone and is incomplete. The sample comprises around 150,000 clones, less than 85% of which are singletons, and more than 1.5% rests with the top ten. Sequencing was carried out using PBMCs. Receptors originate from a man aged 40-50 years in good health and CMV-seronegative.

V and J are TRBV6-1 and TRBJ2-7, with D possibly being TRBD2 (7 bases). The CDR3 consists of 14 residues. The V and J ends lost 3 bases and 2 bases respectively, with 11 bases between them. CDR1 and CDR2 from the germline V gene are MNHNS and SASEGT. CDR3 residues: CASSDEGGPYEQYF. The CDR3 nucleotides are TGTGCCAGCAGTGACGAGGGGGGGCCCTACGAGCAGTACTTC.

With regard to this clone: Other nucleotide sequences in the sample specify the same CDR3. The chain joins TRBV19 to TRBJ2-7, with TRBD1 matching 11 bases. The CDR3 covers 14 residues. After removal of 5 bases from V and 3 bases from J, the junction contained 3 bases not matched to a gene. Per the germline V gene, CDR1 is LNHDA and CDR2 is SQIVND (reference sequence). Here the CDR3 DNA reads TGTGCCAGTAGTCCCGGGACAGGGGGCTACGAGCAGTACTTC. Translation: CASSPGTGGYEQYF.

V is TRBV7-3 and J is TRBJ2-3, with 8 bases lining up with TRBD2. V lost 2 bases and J lost 3; bases outside the gene matches: 10. CDR3 length: 17 amino acids. Germline V gene lookup returns CDR1 SGHTA and CDR2 FQGTGA. CDR3 coding DNA: TGTGCCAGCAGCTTAGGGGCCAAGCGGGGGATTACAGATACGCAGTATTTT. Its protein is CASSLGAKRGITDTQYF.

This clone was found once. The chain couples TRBV10-3 to TRBJ1-1; tentative D call: TRBD1 (5 bases). The CDR3 runs to 13 residues. Germline V lookup: CDR1 ENHRY, CDR2 SYGVKD. V lost 1 base to trimming and J lost 10 bases, with 13 bases between them. In nucleotides, the CDR3 is TGTGCCATCAGTGAGTTGGGGCAGGGCGTAGCTTTCTTT. It specifies CAISELGQGVAFF.

The chain has TRBV29-1 and TRBJ2-1; D remains ambiguous. Trimming removed 7 bases at V and 3 bases at J, with 13 bases between. The CDR3 spans 13 residues. CDR1 is SQVTM and CDR2 is ANQGSEA in the germline V gene. The CDR3 here is CSALLPGYNEQFF. The CDR3, as DNA: TGCAGCGCCCTTTTACCGGGCTACAATGAGCAGTTCTTC.

Comment on this clone: The same CDR3 is also encoded by other DNA sequences in this sample. The chain links TRBV6-1 to TRBJ2-4, with 9 positions matching TRBD1. Germline V gives CDR1 MNHNS, CDR2 SASEGT. The trim removed 1 base at V and 0 bases at J, leaving 4 bases unmatched. The CDR3 has 17 amino acids. This CDR3 is CASSEDRGQEAKNIQYF. CDR3 DNA: TGTGCCAGCAGTGAAGACAGGGGGCAAGAAGCCAAAAACATTCAGTACTTC.

This chain uses TRBV10-3 with TRBJ1-1; 10 bases line up with TRBD1. V shed 2 bases, J shed 2 bases, and the junction held 2 bases outside the gene matches. CDR3 size: 15 residues. Germline V gene sequence: CDR1 ENHRY, CDR2 SYGVKD. The CDR3 here is CAISEGQGGNTEAFF. The CDR3 DNA reads TGTGCCATCAGTGAGGGACAGGGGGGAAACACTGAAGCTTTCTTT.

The rearrangement joins TRBV6-6 to TRBJ1-2; 7 bases are shared with TRBD1. V was clipped by 2 bases and J by 7 bases; unmatched bases: 10. The CDR3 contains 15 residues. Germline V lookup: CDR1 MNHNY, CDR2 SVGAGI (reference sequence). CDR3 amino acids: CASSYPSQGGLGYTF. The CDR3 coding sequence is TGTGCCAGCAGTTACCCTTCCCAGGGGGGTCTTGGCTACACCTTC.